This T cell receptor (beta chain) derives from a study of T cell clonality in common variable immunodeficiency. Findings of the study overall: CVID subjects shared fewer TCRbeta clones than healthy controls did.

Germline values: CDR1 SGHVS, CDR2 FQNEAQ. Trimming at V came to 5 bases and at J to 1 base, leaving 5 bases not matched to a gene. CDR3 length: 15 amino acids. There are many counts of this clone. Its antigen remains unknown. The read gets to within 3 residues of the CDR3 end, and the germline J gene fills in the rest. The method was immunoSEQ multiplex PCR; TCRdb's version includes in-frame clones alone and lacks a portion of them. The record shows about 35,000 clones for this sample, with no singletons present. The sample taken for sequencing was peripheral blood mononuclear cells. This chain uses TRBV7-8 with TRBJ2-1, with 7 bases lining up with TRBD2. The receptor was isolated from a person aged 18-70 years in good health. The CDR3: CASSPRESSYNEQFF. Incomplete CDR3 DNA: TGTGCCAGCAGCCCGCGGGAGTCTTCCTACAATGAG.